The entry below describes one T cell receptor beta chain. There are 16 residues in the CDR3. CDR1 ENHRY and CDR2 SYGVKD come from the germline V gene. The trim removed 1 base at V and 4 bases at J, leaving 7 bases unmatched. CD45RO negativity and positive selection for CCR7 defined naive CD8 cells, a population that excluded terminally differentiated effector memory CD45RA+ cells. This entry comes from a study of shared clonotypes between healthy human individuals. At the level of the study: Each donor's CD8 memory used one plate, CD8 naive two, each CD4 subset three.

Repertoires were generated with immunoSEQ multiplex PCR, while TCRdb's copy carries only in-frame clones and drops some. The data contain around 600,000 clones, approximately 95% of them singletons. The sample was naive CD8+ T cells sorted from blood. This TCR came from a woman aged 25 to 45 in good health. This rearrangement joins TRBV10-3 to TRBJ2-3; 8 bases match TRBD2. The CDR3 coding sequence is TGTGCCATCAGTGAGTTCGTGCGGGAGGTCCCAGATACGCAGTATTTT. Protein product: CAISEFVREVPDTQYF.